A single sample is the source of the 17 T cell receptor beta chains below, sequenced in a study of regulatory T cells in long-lasting Graves disease. Researchers made TCR beta libraries by using iRepertoire HTBI primers and running Arm-PCR on CDR3 regions. TCRdb called the multiplex PCR reads again in MiXCR, with one record for every CDR3 protein. In the table there are about 200,000 distinct CDR3 sequences, roughly 19% of which are singletons. Regarding time point: newly diagnosed GD, antithyroid drugs for less than 3 months. PBMC RNA served as the TCR library source. These records were also assigned to another study, of T cells in Graves' hyperthyroidism and ophthalmopathy.

The specimen was peripheral blood mononuclear cells (PBMCs), collected at new diagnosis, from a patient treated with antithyroid drugs. The receptors were gathered from a young woman with Graves disease.

This clonotype has ten or more counts. The chain couples TRBV29-1 to TRBJ2-7; 7 nucleotides align to TRBD2. From germline, CDR1 is SQVTM and CDR2 ANQGSEA. CDR3 length: 15 amino acids. V lost 4 bases and J lost 6; bases outside the gene matches: 15. CDR3 nucleotides: TGCAGCGTTGCCCCCCGGACTAGGGGACTCAGCGAGCAGTACTTC. Protein sequence: CSVAPRTRGLSEQYF.

This clonotype was picked up many times. The chain is built from TRBV12-3 or TRBV12-4 and TRBJ1-5; D call uncertain. V dropped 6 bases and J dropped 0 bases, with 9 bases sitting between them. The CDR3 covers 14 residues. CDR3 coding DNA: TGTGCCAGCAGACAGACCTATAGCAATCAGCCCCAGCATTTT. This translates into CASRQTYSNQPQHF.

As for this clonotype: One junction end does not reproduce the germline sequence, and a read error may be involved. The rearrangement uses TRBV11-3 and TRBJ2-1; D not certain. The J call is uncertain, as TRBJ2-5 better fits the DNA end. The CDR3 has 14 residues. Germline lookup yields CDR1 SGHNT and CDR2 YENEEA. The CDR3 nucleotides read TGTGCCAGCAGTTTCGGGCCTTACCACGAGACCCAGTACTTC. Amino acid sequence: CASSFGPYHETQYF.

This clonotype was picked up many times. V usage is TRBV19 and J usage is TRBJ2-5, with a possible D match to TRBD2 (5 bases). Deletions cut 4 bases from V and 5 bases from J, with 17 bases between. This CDR3 contains 15 residues. The germline V gene encodes CDR1 LNHDA and CDR2 SQIVND (reference sequence). This CDR3 is CASSNGVRAQETQYF. Here the CDR3 DNA reads TGTGCCAGTAGTAACGGGGTAAGGGCCCAGGAGACCCAGTACTTC.

This chain joins TRBV24-1 and TRBJ2-5; no reliable D call. The V end lost 2 bases, the J end lost 5 bases, and 11 bases lay between the germline ends. Germline V CDR1 and CDR2: KGHDR, SFDVKD. CDR3 length: 14 amino acids. CDR3 coding DNA: TGTGCCACCAGTGATTCTGGAATAGGGGAGACCCAGTACTTC. Amino acid sequence: CATSDSGIGETQYF.

This clonotype has ten or more counts. The V call is TRBV10-2, the J call TRBJ2-2; 8 bases map to TRBD1. Germline loops: CDR1 WSHSY, CDR2 SAAADI. The CDR3 is 16 amino acids. Trimming took 6 bases from V and 3 from J; bases not matched to a gene: 9. CDR3 amino acids: CASSAPGGGHTGELFF. The CDR3 coding sequence is TGCGCCAGCAGCGCCCCAGGGGGCGGGCACACCGGGGAGCTGTTTTTT.

This clonotype was recorded many times. The V gene is TRBV5-6, the J gene TRBJ2-3; 10 nucleotides line up with TRBD2. V gave up 4 bases and J gave up 1 base; unmatched junction bases: 12. Germline CDR1 SGHDT, CDR2 YYEEEE. There are 18 residues in the CDR3. The CDR3 sequence is CASSAGTSAERGTDTQYF. The CDR3 bases are TGTGCCAGCAGCGCCGGGACTAGCGCCGAGCGGGGCACAGATACGCAGTATTTT.

The gene calls are TRBV12-5 and TRBJ2-1; D possibly corresponds to TRBD2 (6 bases). With 9 bases removed from V and 3 bases from J, the gap between germline ends came to 27 bases. Germline lookup yields CDR1 LGHNT and CDR2 FRNRAP. CDR3 size: 18 residues. This chain's CDR3 is CARTLGNEAGPFYNEQFF. CDR3 nucleotides: TGTGCTAGGACCCTTGGTAATGAGGCGGGACCCTTCTACAATGAGCAGTTCTTC.

This clonotype was seen repeatedly, ten times or more. This chain joins TRBV7-9 and TRBJ1-1; D possibly corresponds to TRBD1 (5 bases). V lost 5 bases and J 9 bases, leaving 19 bases between the germline ends. This CDR3 has 14 amino acids. Per the germline V gene, CDR1 is SEHNR and CDR2 is FQNEAQ (reference sequence). The CDR3 is CASSVQGGQDKAFF. CDR3 DNA sequence: TGTGCCAGCAGCGTCCAGGGCGGTCAGGATAAAGCTTTCTTT.

This clonotype was seen many times. The chain employs TRBV2 and TRBJ2-3, with TRBD2 matching over 16 bases. This CDR3 has 16 amino acids. J was trimmed by 7 bases and V by 6 bases; bases with no gene match: 7. Germline values: CDR1 SNHLY, CDR2 FYNNEI. The CDR3 region is CASRAGLAGGRNTQYF. The DNA of the CDR3 is TGTGCCAGCAGGGCGGGACTAGCGGGGGGGCGGAATACGCAGTATTTT.

This clonotype came up many times. The chain joins TRBV24-1 to TRBJ2-1; the match to TRBD2 covers 7 bases. Germline trimming cut 4 bases from V and 8 bases from J; bases unmatched to any gene: 13. This CDR3 is 16 amino acids long. Germline lookup yields CDR1 KGHDR and CDR2 SFDVKD. The CDR3 loop reads CATSDPGRGGGYEQFF. The DNA of the CDR3 is TGTGCCACCAGTGACCCCGGGCGCGGGGGTGGATATGAGCAGTTCTTC.

At least ten counts were recorded for this clonotype. The chain carries TRBV18 and TRBJ2-1, with 9 bases that match TRBD1. The germline V gene encodes CDR1 KGHSH and CDR2 LQKENI. Trimming cost V 6 bases and J 8 bases; bases outside gene matches: 8. This CDR3 has 14 residues. CDR3 sequence: CASSPGTGMDEQFF. The DNA for the CDR3 is TGTGCCAGCTCTCCCGGGACAGGGATGGATGAGCAGTTCTTC.

This clonotype was picked up many times. The chain links TRBV30 to TRBJ1-1; 11 nucleotides line up with TRBD1. CDR3 length: 12 residues. The ends lost 5 bases at V and 4 bases at J; junction bases unmatched: 0. Germline V gene data show CDR1 as GTSNPN and CDR2 as SVGIG (reference sequence). This CDR3 is CAWGQGATEAFF. The CDR3 DNA follows: TGTGCCTGGGGACAGGGGGCCACTGAAGCTTTCTTT.

This clonotype was recorded many times. The rearrangement links TRBV29-1 to TRBJ2-5, with 7 bases identical to TRBD2. Germline V gene lookup returns CDR1 SQVTM and CDR2 ANQGSEA. The CDR3 runs to 13 residues. V trimming: 4 bases; J trimming: 2 bases; junction bases outside the gene matches: 4. The CDR3 protein is CSVGGGGQETQYF. DNA of the CDR3: TGCAGCGTTGGGGGGGGGGGGCAAGAGACCCAGTACTTC.

The sample holds many counts of this clonotype. V gene TRBV5-6 combines with J gene TRBJ2-3; 8 bases agree with TRBD1. The CDR3 covers 15 residues. Germline trimming cut 1 base from V and 6 bases from J; bases unmatched to any gene: 7. Germline CDR1 SGHDT, CDR2 YYEEEE. The CDR3 DNA reads TGTGCCAGCAGCTTGCCCCGACAGGGGTCGGATACGCAGTATTTT. The encoded protein is CASSLPRQGSDTQYF.

A remark on this clonotype: A far larger clone differs by one base, so this is likely a read error. The chain employs TRBV6-1 and TRBJ1-4, with D hard to call. Germline loops: CDR1 MNHNS, CDR2 SASEGT. The CDR3 length is 14 residues. The CDR3 nucleotides read TGTGCCATCTCGACGGCCGCAACTAATGAAAGACTGTTTTTT. Protein: CAISTAATNERLFF.

This clonotype was counted ten times or more. J is TRBJ2-2 and V is TRBV3-1, with TRBD1 matching over 10 bases. CDR3 length: 16 amino acids. V was pared by 4 bases and J by 0 bases, with 2 bases of the junction left unmatched. Germline CDR1 reads LGHDT; CDR2 reads YNNKEL (reference sequence). The CDR3 DNA sequence: TGTGCCAGCAGCCTTGGACAGGGGGCGAACACCGGGGAGCTGTTTTTT. Translating it yields CASSLGQGANTGELFF. Based on the CDR3 plus reference TRBV3-1 and TRBJ2-2, the full variable domain is DTAVSQTPKYLVTQMGNDKSIKCEQNLGHDTMYWYKQDSKKFLKIMFSYNNKELIINETVPNRFSPKSPDKAHLNLHINSLELGDSAVYFCASSLGQGANTGELFFGEGSRLTVL.